Below are 32 T cell receptor beta chains sequenced from a single sample in a study of technical replicates of blood from several donors. Generated by immunoSEQ multiplex PCR, the TCRdb table keeps only in-frame clones and is missing some. The table records around 76,000 clones, 95% to 98% of them present only once. The sample consisted of T cells isolated from PBMCs. These receptor sequences come from a human donor in good health.

The chain carries TRBV28 and TRBJ1-5; D is uncertain. Germline CDR1 and CDR2: MDHEN and SYDVKM. The CDR3 contains 11 residues. In DNA form, the CDR3 reads TGTTCCGCCGGGGACAATCAGCCCCAGCATTTT. Translating gives CSAGDNQPQHF.

This chain uses TRBV6-5 with TRBJ1-2; 7 bases fit TRBD1. Per the germline V gene, CDR1 is MNHEY and CDR2 is SVGAGI. The junction had 8 bases not matched to a gene; V was cut back by 8 bases and J by 2 bases. The CDR3 has 14 amino acids. CDR3 residues: CASARGTANYGYTF. CDR3 nucleotide sequence: TGTGCCAGCGCACGCGGGACAGCAAACTATGGCTACACCTTC.

The chain employs TRBV28 and TRBJ2-7; TRBD1 agrees at 9 bases. J was trimmed by 2 bases and V by 3 bases; bases with no gene match: 5. The CDR3 covers 15 residues. Germline-derived CDR1 and CDR2 are MDHEN and SYDVKM. The CDR3 loop is CASSFSGTGTYEQYF. The CDR3 region has the DNA TGTGCCAGCAGTTTTTCCGGGACAGGGACCTACGAGCAGTACTTC.

This chain connects TRBV19 to TRBJ1-1, with 7 bases fitting TRBD1. In germline, CDR1 is LNHDA, CDR2 SQIVND (reference sequence). Unmatched junction bases numbered 6, after V lost 5 bases and J lost 0 bases. The CDR3 loop spans 15 amino acids. DNA for the CDR3: TGTGCCAGTAGTCCGATGACAGGGCTGAACACTGAAGCTTTCTTT. It translates to CASSPMTGLNTEAFF.

The gene calls are TRBV7-8 and TRBJ1-3, with a possible D match to TRBD1 (5 bases). This CDR3 region has 17 residues. Per the germline V gene, CDR1 is SGHVS and CDR2 is FQNEAQ. The V gene lost 5 bases and the J gene lost 1 base, with 18 bases spanning the gap. The DNA of the CDR3 is TGTGCCAGCAGCACCAGGGAGGCGGGAGTATCTGGAAACACCATATATTTT. Residues: CASSTREAGVSGNTIYF.

This sequence joins TRBV7-3 and TRBJ2-2; D perhaps matches TRBD2 (6 bases). Germline loops: CDR1 SGHTA, CDR2 FQGTGA. Trimming took 4 bases from V and 2 from J, leaving 14 bases between them. The CDR3 is made up of 16 amino acids. CDR3 coding DNA: TGTGCCAGCAGCTCGGCGGGACCAGTCAACACCGGGGAGCTGTTTTTT. Its protein is CASSSAGPVNTGELFF.

This chain connects TRBV7-3 to TRBJ2-7; D is perhaps TRBD2 (5 bases). The V gene lost 2 bases and the J gene lost 6 bases, with 11 bases spanning the gap. The CDR3 is 13 residues long. Germline lookup yields CDR1 SGHTA and CDR2 FQGTGA. The CDR3 loop reads CASSLRGFSEQYF. The DNA of the CDR3 is TGTGCCAGCAGCTTACGAGGGTTTAGCGAGCAGTACTTC.

In its sample, this clone was seen a few times. The chain is built from TRBV6-4 and TRBJ2-3; TRBD2 aligns across 10 bases. The CDR3 sequence is 14 residues long. Germline CDR1 and CDR2: MRHNA and SNTAGT. The trim removed 8 bases at V and 0 bases at J, leaving 2 bases unmatched. The CDR3 nucleotides read TGTGCCAGCTCGACTAGCGGGAGCACAGATACGCAGTATTTT. Encoded protein: CASSTSGSTDTQYF.

This clone was observed once. CDR3 residues: CASSELWTNSYEQYF. The CDR3 DNA reads as TGTGCCAGCAGTGAACTCTGGACTAACTCCTACGAGCAGTACTTC. The chain carries TRBV6-1 and TRBJ2-7, with a possible D match to TRBD2 (6 bases). V shed 2 bases and J shed 0 bases, with 11 bases lying between them. Germline CDR1 and CDR2: MNHNS and SASEGT. This CDR3 spans 15 amino acids.

The CDR3 sequence: CASSTWDRGSEPQHF. The CDR3 nucleotides read TGTGCCAGTAGTACCTGGGACAGGGGGTCTGAGCCCCAGCATTTT. V and J are TRBV19 and TRBJ1-5; 11 positions agree with TRBD1. With V trimmed by 4 bases and J by 8 bases, 7 bases remained unmatched. CDR1 and CDR2 from the germline V gene are LNHDA and SQIVND (reference sequence). The CDR3 extends over 15 amino acids.

The V and J genes are TRBV4-3 and TRBJ2-7, with 9 nucleotides matching TRBD2. V lost 0 bases and J lost 4; bases outside the gene matches: 4. The CDR3 spans 15 residues. Germline-derived CDR1 and CDR2 are LGHNA and YSLEER. For the CDR3, the DNA is TGCGCCAGCAGCCAAGAGGCTAGCGGGATTTACGAGCAGTACTTC. Translated, it gives CASSQEASGIYEQYF.

The genes are TRBV11-2 and TRBJ2-7; TRBD1 agrees at 7 bases. The CDR3 covers 12 residues. J was trimmed by 12 bases and V by 4 bases; bases with no gene match: 9. Germline V gene data show CDR1 as SGHAT and CDR2 as FQNNGV. Written as DNA, the CDR3 is TGTGCCAGCAGCTGGGACACGCCAGGGGGGTACTTC. The encoded protein is CASSWDTPGGYF.

The genes are TRBV6-1 and TRBJ2-7, with TRBD2 matching over 10 bases. The CDR3 loop spans 14 amino acids. Germline loops: CDR1 MNHNS, CDR2 SASEGT. Trimming cost V 8 bases and J 3 bases; bases outside gene matches: 7. The CDR3 DNA reads as TGTGCCAGCTCTAGCGGGAGAATTGGCTACGAGCAGTACTTC. Translation gives CASSSGRIGYEQYF.

This chain links TRBV5-5 with TRBJ1-4; D not resolved. CDR3 length equals 15 residues. Germline-derived CDR1 and CDR2 are SGHKS and YYEKEE (reference sequence). Between the trimmed V and J ends, which lost 0 bases and 4 bases, there was a span of 10 bases. DNA of the CDR3: TGTGCCAGCAGCTTGGTCTTTCGCGGTAATGAAAAACTGTTTTTT. This encodes CASSLVFRGNEKLFF.

The chain uses TRBV11-2 and TRBJ2-1, with 8 nucleotides matching TRBD2. The CDR3 contains 15 residues. Trimming removed 1 base from V and 6 bases from J; junction bases left unmatched: 5. Germline-derived CDR1 and CDR2 are SGHAT and FQNNGV. CDR3 DNA: TGTGCCAGCAGCTTAGCTGACGGGAGGGTCAATGAGCAGTTCTTC. This translates into CASSLADGRVNEQFF. The whole variable domain, filled in from reference TRBV11-2 and TRBJ2-1, reads EAGVAQSPRYKIIEKRQSVAFWCNPISGHATLYWYQQILGQGPKLLIQFQNNGVVDDSQLPKDRFSAERLKGVDSTLKIQPAKLEDSAVYLCASSLADGRVNEQFFGPGTRLTVL.

The chain combines TRBV18 with TRBJ2-7; 9 bases are shared with TRBD2. Germline V gene data show CDR1 as KGHSH and CDR2 as LQKENI. J gave up 6 bases and V 2 bases, and 5 bases lay outside the gene matches. CDR3 length: 14 amino acids. The CDR3 region has the DNA TGTGCCAGCTCACCAATAGCGGGAGATGGCGAGCAGTACTTC. Protein sequence: CASSPIAGDGEQYF. Based on the CDR3 plus reference TRBV18 and TRBJ2-7, the full variable domain is NAGVMQNPRHLVRRRGQEARLRCSPMKGHSHVYWYRQLPEEGLKFMVYLQKENIIDESGMPKERFSAEFPKEGPSILRIQQVVRGDSAAYFCASSPIAGDGEQYFGPGTRLTVT.

This chain uses TRBV5-8 with TRBJ2-3; D perhaps matches TRBD1 (5 bases). The length of the CDR3 is 14 residues. Germline-derived CDR1 and CDR2 are SGHTS and YDEGEE. Trimming took off 3 bases at V and 1 base at J, with 9 bases between the two ends. The CDR3 sequence is CASSYLGGTDTQYF. As DNA, the CDR3 is TGTGCCAGCAGCTACTTAGGGGGCACAGATACGCAGTATTTT. Based on the CDR3 plus reference TRBV5-8 and TRBJ2-3, the full variable domain is EAGVTQSPTHLIKTRGQQATLRCSPISGHTSVYWYQQALGLGLQFLLWYDEGEERNRGNFPPRFSGRQFPNYSSELNVNALELEDSALYLCASSYLGGTDTQYFGPGTRLTVL.

DNA for the CDR3: TGCGCCAGCAGCCAAGATCTCGGCGGGAGGTACATTAGCACAGATACGCAGTATTTT. This translates into CASSQDLGGRYISTDTQYF. The chain combines TRBV4-1 with TRBJ2-3, with TRBD2 matching over 8 bases. Trimming removed 0 bases from V and 0 bases from J; junction bases left unmatched: 11. Germline lookup yields CDR1 MGHRA and CDR2 YSYEKL. The CDR3 length is 19 residues.

CDR3 region: CASSQESGTGVETQYF. The DNA for the CDR3 is TGCGCCAGCAGCCAAGAGTCCGGGACAGGGGTTGAGACCCAGTACTTC. This chain connects TRBV4-3 to TRBJ2-5, with 10 positions matching TRBD1. This CDR3 region has 16 residues. Trimming took 0 bases from V and 5 from J; bases not matched to a gene: 6. Germline V gene lookup returns CDR1 LGHNA and CDR2 YSLEER.

The CDR3 bases are TGTGCCAGCAGTTACTCGAAACGTCAGGAGACCCAGTACTTC. Amino acids: CASSYSKRQETQYF. This chain connects TRBV6-5 to TRBJ2-5, with D unresolved. Germline V gene sequence: CDR1 MNHEY, CDR2 SVGAGI. This CDR3 is 14 amino acids long. The V end lost 0 bases, the J end lost 5 bases, and 10 bases lay between the germline ends.

The rearrangement joins TRBV27 to TRBJ2-2; 9 bases are a match to TRBD2. CDR3 length: 18 amino acids. V shed 6 bases, J shed 4 bases, and the junction held 15 bases outside the gene matches. From germline, CDR1 is MNHEY and CDR2 SMNVEV (reference sequence). The CDR3 DNA is TGTGCCAGCAGAAATGCCCATAGCGGGAGAAGGGGCACCGGGGAGCTGTTTTTT. Residues: CASRNAHSGRRGTGELFF.

The V call is TRBV18, the J call TRBJ1-5, with 8 nucleotides matching TRBD1. Germline V lookup: CDR1 KGHSH, CDR2 LQKENI. The CDR3 totals 14 residues. Trimming removed 4 bases from V and 7 bases from J; junction bases left unmatched: 6. CDR3 bases: TGTGCCAGCTCACAGACAGGGGTTCAGCAGCCCCAGCATTTT. Translated, it gives CASSQTGVQQPQHF.

The V and J genes are TRBV12-1 and TRBJ1-1; whether TRBD1, the table's D call, matches the DNA was not checked. TRBV12-1 is labeled a pseudogene. The CDR3 covers 16 residues. Here the CDR3 reads CASSFAGTAGGPEAFF. CDR3 in DNA: TGTGCCAGCAGCTTTGCAGGAACCGCAGGGGGCCCTGAAGCTTTCTTT.

This chain links TRBV9 with TRBJ2-5; 9 nucleotides agree with TRBD2. Per germline, CDR1 SGDLS and CDR2 YYNGEE. CDR3 length equals 16 residues. Trimming removed 0 bases from V and 1 base from J; junction bases left unmatched: 4. DNA of the CDR3: TGTGCCAGCAGCGTAGCCGGCGGGAGGGCCCAAGAGACCCAGTACTTC. It yields the protein CASSVAGGRAQETQYF.

The chain recombines TRBV6-5 with TRBJ2-5; 7 bases are a match to TRBD1. The junction had 4 bases not matched to a gene; V was cut back by 2 bases and J by 4 bases. CDR1 and CDR2 from the germline V gene are MNHEY and SVGAGI. The length of the CDR3 is 14 residues. Here the CDR3 DNA reads TGTGCCAGCAGTTACCAAGGGGGCGGAGAGACCCAGTACTTC. Encoded protein: CASSYQGGGETQYF.

The genes are TRBV30 and TRBJ1-1, with D possibly being TRBD1 (6 bases). CDR1 and CDR2 (germline): GTSNPN, SVGIG (reference sequence). There are 15 residues in the CDR3. V was pared by 4 bases and J by 2 bases, with 17 bases between. The CDR3 region is CAWNYRVRGNTEAFF. CDR3 in DNA: TGTGCCTGGAATTACAGGGTACGGGGAAACACTGAAGCTTTCTTT.

This clone was detected once. The J gene is TRBJ2-5, the V gene TRBV5-6; TRBD2 is a possible D gene (6 bases). V was pared by 4 bases and J by 3 bases, with 16 bases between. CDR1 is SGHDT, CDR2 YYEEEE, per germline. The CDR3 covers 15 residues. The CDR3 DNA is TGTGCCAGCAGCGGCGGTTCGGAGGGAGAAGAGACCCAGTACTTC. It translates to CASSGGSEGEETQYF.

This clone was seen just once. The rearrangement uses TRBV9 and TRBJ2-1; D may be TRBD2 (5 bases). This CDR3 contains 12 residues. The ends were cut back, 2 bases at V and 5 bases at J, with 5 bases in the middle. Germline-derived CDR1 and CDR2 are SGDLS and YYNGEE. This chain's CDR3 is CASSVGDNEQFF. DNA for the CDR3: TGTGCCAGCAGCGTGGGAGACAATGAGCAGTTCTTC.

The V gene is TRBV11-2, the J gene TRBJ2-3, with D perhaps TRBD2 (6 bases). Germline V gene lookup returns CDR1 SGHAT and CDR2 FQNNGV. This CDR3 has 14 residues. The V gene lost 5 bases and the J gene lost 5 bases, with 14 bases spanning the gap. CDR3 sequence reads: CASSPGSMGDTQYF. CDR3 nucleotide sequence: TGTGCCAGCAGCCCCGGGAGTATGGGAGATACGCAGTATTTT. The full variable domain, its missing parts supplied by reference TRBV11-2 and TRBJ2-3, is EAGVAQSPRYKIIEKRQSVAFWCNPISGHATLYWYQQILGQGPKLLIQFQNNGVVDDSQLPKDRFSAERLKGVDSTLKIQPAKLEDSAVYLCASSPGSMGDTQYFGPGTRLTVL.

The chain is built from TRBV2 and TRBJ2-7, with TRBD2 identical over 7 bases. Germline CDR1 SNHLY, CDR2 FYNNEI. The CDR3 is made up of 15 amino acids. Trimming took 7 bases from V and 0 from J; bases not matched to a gene: 9. The CDR3: CASTPSGGGSYEQYF. CDR3 in DNA: TGTGCCAGCACCCCTAGCGGCGGTGGCTCCTACGAGCAGTACTTC.

The chain carries TRBV6-6 and TRBJ1-2; the D is unclear. The CDR3 consists of 13 residues. In germline, CDR1 is MNHNY, CDR2 SVGAGI (reference sequence). The ends were cut back, 6 bases at V and 8 bases at J, with 16 bases in the middle. The CDR3 bases are TGTGCCAGCAGCCCTACGTTGTTTCGAGGCTACACCTTC. It translates to CASSPTLFRGYTF.

The rearrangement links TRBV5-4 to TRBJ2-1; tentative D call: TRBD2 (6 bases). V lost 2 bases to trimming and J lost 1 base, with 10 bases between them. Germline V gene lookup returns CDR1 SGHNT and CDR2 YYREEE (reference sequence). The CDR3 is made up of 15 amino acids. The CDR3 spells CASSLDGSSYNEQFF. For the CDR3, the DNA is TGTGCCAGCAGCTTAGACGGGAGTTCCTACAATGAGCAGTTCTTC.